Listed here are 23 T cell receptor beta chains from one sample, sequenced in a study of beta chain features in type 1 diabetes. The sequenced template was cDNA made from the entire isolated RNA. Produced via immunoSEQ multiplex PCR; TCRdb's table is partial and in-frame only. This table has 600,000 to 650,000 clones, around 16% appearing once. The source material was naive CD4+ T cells from blood. Receptors were obtained from a man aged 18 to 35 in good health.

This sequence joins TRBV2 and TRBJ1-5; D not certain. CDR1 is SNHLY and CDR2 is FYNNEI in the germline V gene. This CDR3 has 13 residues. V was trimmed by 7 bases and J by 0 bases, leaving 7 bases between them. The CDR3 DNA reads TGTGCCAGCAAGAGTCTTAGCAATCAGCCCCAGCATTTT. Its protein is CASKSLSNQPQHF.

This clone has only a few counts. The chain carries TRBV10-3 and TRBJ1-1; D ambiguous. The germline CDR1 and CDR2 sequences are ENHRY and SYGVKD. V lost 4 bases, J lost 1 base, and 10 bases lay in between. This CDR3 region has 14 residues. Here the CDR3 DNA reads TGTGCCATCAGTGGGATAGGGAGGAACACTGAAGCTTTCTTT. It codes for CAISGIGRNTEAFF.

The chain combines TRBV11-3 with TRBJ2-1, with TRBD2 matching over 7 bases. V was clipped by 3 bases and J by 8 bases; unmatched bases: 10. The length of the CDR3 is 15 residues. Germline V gives CDR1 SGHNT, CDR2 YENEEA. CDR3 in amino acids: CASSFLADVSYEQFF. The CDR3 DNA reads as TGTGCCAGCAGCTTTCTAGCGGATGTCTCCTATGAGCAGTTCTTC. Complete variable domain (other parts from reference TRBV11-3 and TRBJ2-1): EAGVVQSPRYKIIEKKQPVAFWCNPISGHNTLYWYLQNLGQGPELLIRYENEEAVDDSQLPKDRFSAERLKGVDSTLKIQPAELGDSAVYLCASSFLADVSYEQFFGPGTRLTVL.

This chain links TRBV28 with TRBJ2-7; D gene ambiguous. Germline V lookup: CDR1 MDHEN, CDR2 SYDVKM. Trimming left V 3 bases short and J 3 bases short, with 9 bases between. The CDR3 length is 13 residues. CDR3 in DNA: TGTGCCAGCAGTTTGTCTAATCTCTACGAGCAGTACTTC. Protein: CASSLSNLYEQYF.

The rearrangement uses TRBV6-5 and TRBJ2-5, with D unclear. Trimming pared 7 bases from V and 4 bases from J, leaving 13 bases between. From germline, CDR1 is MNHEY and CDR2 SVGAGI. CDR3 length: 13 residues. CDR3 DNA sequence: TGTGCCAGCACCCGTCCGAGAACAGAGACCCAGTACTTC. This encodes CASTRPRTETQYF.

The V and J genes are TRBV5-4 and TRBJ2-3, with D uncertain. The CDR3 spans 14 residues. From germline, CDR1 is SGHNT and CDR2 YYREEE (reference sequence). V lost 0 bases to trimming and J lost 1 base, with 6 bases between them. CDR3 in amino acids: CASSLGIGTDTQYF. The CDR3 nucleotides read TGTGCCAGCAGCTTGGGGATTGGCACAGATACGCAGTATTTT.

This chain joins TRBV10-3 and TRBJ2-1; no reliable D call. The germline V and J ends were trimmed by 7 bases and 3 bases, with 7 bases remaining between them. Germline lookup yields CDR1 ENHRY and CDR2 SYGVKD. The CDR3 covers 12 residues. Here the CDR3 reads CAIKGSYNEQFF. The CDR3 DNA follows: TGTGCCATCAAGGGCAGCTACAATGAGCAGTTCTTC.

J is TRBJ1-2 and V is TRBV7-2; TRBD1 matches at 9 bases. J was trimmed by 5 bases and V by 4 bases; bases with no gene match: 11. Germline-derived CDR1 and CDR2 are SGHTA and FQGNSA. The CDR3 extends over 16 amino acids. The chain's CDR3 is CASSSDRGLVPYGYTF. DNA of the CDR3: TGTGCCAGCAGCTCGGACAGGGGCCTTGTCCCTTATGGCTACACCTTC. Drawing the rest from reference TRBV7-2 and TRBJ1-2, the complete variable domain is GAGVSQSPSNKVTEKGKDVELRCDPISGHTALYWYRQSLGQGLEFLIYFQGNSAPDKSGLPSDRFSAERTGGSVSTLTIQRTQQEDSAVYLCASSSDRGLVPYGYTFGSGTRLTVV.

The rearrangement links TRBV5-6 to TRBJ2-1; TRBD1 might be the D (6 bases). Trimming removed 0 bases from V and 6 bases from J, with 10 bases in between. The CDR3 covers 14 residues. Germline V lookup: CDR1 SGHDT, CDR2 YYEEEE. CDR3 in DNA: TGTGCCAGCAGCTTGGTCAGGGGAAGCAATGAGCAGTTCTTC. It is translated as CASSLVRGSNEQFF.

The V and J genes are TRBV7-2 and TRBJ2-2; D is ambiguous. This CDR3 region has 16 residues. Per the germline V gene, CDR1 is SGHTA and CDR2 is FQGNSA. Deletions cut 1 base from V and 4 bases from J, with 13 bases between. The CDR3, as DNA: TGTGCCAGCAGCTTAGGCGGTGCCTTGAGCACCGGGGAGCTGTTTTTT. Its protein product is CASSLGGALSTGELFF.

Details on this clone: Other DNA sequences in this sample translate to the same CDR3. V is TRBV7-9 and J is TRBJ2-3; 7 positions agree with TRBD2. Germline assignment: CDR1 SEHNR and CDR2 FQNEAQ (reference sequence). The CDR3 covers 12 residues. J gave up 8 bases and V 2 bases, and 1 base lay outside the gene matches. Written as DNA, the CDR3 is TGTGCCAGCAGCTTAACGGGAGGTACGCAGTATTTT. This encodes CASSLTGGTQYF.

The rearrangement uses TRBV4-2 and TRBJ1-3; D ambiguous. Germline V lookup: CDR1 LGHNA, CDR2 YNFKEQ. V dropped 8 bases and J dropped 4 bases, with 15 bases sitting between them. The CDR3 totals 14 residues. The CDR3 is CASGPSLSGNTIYF. DNA for the CDR3: TGTGCCAGCGGACCTAGCTTGTCCGGAAACACCATATATTTT.

The genes are TRBV18 and TRBJ1-4, with TRBD1 matching over 7 bases. CDR3 length: 22 amino acids. Germline V CDR1 and CDR2: KGHSH, LQKENI. V was pared by 0 bases and J by 4 bases, with 23 bases of the junction left unmatched. CDR3 nucleotide sequence: TGTGCCAGCTCACCACCGGGACAGAGAAGATCCCCCCTGTCCCCAAGTAATGAAAAACTGTTTTTT. Encoded protein: CASSPPGQRRSPLSPSNEKLFF.

This clone occurred a few times. The chain carries TRBV19 and TRBJ1-3; D possibly corresponds to TRBD1 (6 bases). The ends were cut back, 4 bases at V and 4 bases at J, with 11 bases in the middle. This CDR3 has 14 amino acids. Per germline, CDR1 LNHDA and CDR2 SQIVND (reference sequence). The CDR3 here is CASSSRGGGNTIYF. The CDR3 DNA follows: TGTGCCAGTAGTAGCAGGGGCGGAGGAAACACCATATATTTT.

This chain links TRBV6-5 with TRBJ2-5, with D possibly matching TRBD1 (8 bases). In germline, CDR1 is MNHEY, CDR2 SVGAGI. The germline V and J ends were trimmed by 3 bases and 9 bases, with 17 bases remaining between them. The CDR3 runs to 14 residues. Here the CDR3 reads CASSYFWTGRAQYF. CDR3 sequence (DNA): TGTGCCAGCAGTTATTTCTGGACAGGGAGGGCCCAGTACTTC.

This clone was found a few times. The gene calls are TRBV5-1 and TRBJ1-2; D unclear. Trimming stripped 0 bases from V and 2 bases from J, with 5 bases between. CDR3 length: 13 amino acids. Germline assignment: CDR1 SGHRS and CDR2 YFSETQ. The CDR3 DNA reads as TGCGCCAGCAGCTTGGAGGTCAACTATGGCTACACCTTC. Translation gives CASSLEVNYGYTF.

This chain joins TRBV6-1 and TRBJ2-7, with 12 nucleotides matching TRBD2. From germline, CDR1 is MNHNS and CDR2 SASEGT. This CDR3 is built from 16 residues. The trim removed 1 base at V and 6 bases at J, leaving 7 bases unmatched. The CDR3 sequence: CASSEGLAGVLSEQYF. For the CDR3, the DNA is TGTGCCAGCAGTGAAGGACTAGCGGGAGTTCTTTCCGAGCAGTACTTC.

The chain links TRBV6-5 to TRBJ2-7; TRBD1 might be the D (6 bases). This CDR3 comprises 13 residues. Trimming stripped 10 bases from V and 3 bases from J, with 16 bases between. The germline V gene has CDR1 MNHEY and CDR2 SVGAGI. CDR3 nucleotide sequence: TGTGCCACCATAGGACAGACAGACTACGAGCAGTACTTC. The encoded protein is CATIGQTDYEQYF.

The CDR3 loop is CASSLVVGEQYF. For the CDR3, the DNA is TGCGCCAGCAGCTTGGTTGTGGGTGAGCAGTACTTC. The chain couples TRBV5-1 to TRBJ2-7; D gene uncertain. Germline CDR1 reads SGHRS; CDR2 reads YFSETQ. Trimming removed 0 bases from V and 7 bases from J, with 8 bases in between. The CDR3 loop spans 12 amino acids.

This clone was picked up a small number of times. The genes are TRBV7-3 and TRBJ2-1; D is possibly TRBD1 (6 bases). The germline V gene encodes CDR1 SGHTA and CDR2 FQGTGA. V lost 3 bases and J 4 bases, leaving 13 bases between the germline ends. This CDR3 contains 15 residues. In DNA, the CDR3 is TGTGCCAGCAGCTTTTCCGGGACAACTTACAATGAGCAGTTCTTC. Its translation: CASSFSGTTYNEQFF.

This clone was observed a few times. The genes are TRBV11-1 and TRBJ2-1; 10 bases fit TRBD2. The CDR3 runs 19 residues. Per germline, CDR1 SGHAT and CDR2 FQDESV (reference sequence). Unmatched junction bases numbered 15, after V lost 4 bases and J lost 3 bases. CDR3 sequence (DNA): TGTGCCAGCAGCTCCCCCACGAGACTAGCGGGCGCCCGCTACAATGAGCAGTTCTTC. Encoded protein: CASSSPTRLAGARYNEQFF. Drawing the rest from reference TRBV11-1 and TRBJ2-1, the complete variable domain is EAEVAQSPRYKITEKSQAVAFWCDPISGHATLYWYRQILGQGPELLVQFQDESVVDDSQLPKDRFSAERLKGVDSTLKIQPAELGDSAMYLCASSSPTRLAGARYNEQFFGPGTRLTVL.

This clone was detected once. The chain links TRBV28 to TRBJ1-5; the D gene is possibly TRBD1 (5 bases). Germline CDR1 is MDHEN and CDR2 is SYDVKM. With 10 bases removed from V and 1 base from J, the gap between germline ends came to 11 bases. CDR3 size: 13 residues. CDR3 nucleotide sequence: TGTGCCATCACAGGACAAAGCAATCAGCCCCAGCATTTT. Translation gives CAITGQSNQPQHF.

The sample holds a few counts of this clone. The chain uses TRBV10-3 and TRBJ2-3; D remains unclear. There are 13 residues in the CDR3. Germline V CDR1 and CDR2: ENHRY, SYGVKD. Trimming took off 0 bases at V and 4 bases at J, with 5 bases between the two ends. The CDR3 nucleotides are TGTGCCATCAGTGAGTCTTTATCAGATACGCAGTATTTT. It is translated as CAISESLSDTQYF.